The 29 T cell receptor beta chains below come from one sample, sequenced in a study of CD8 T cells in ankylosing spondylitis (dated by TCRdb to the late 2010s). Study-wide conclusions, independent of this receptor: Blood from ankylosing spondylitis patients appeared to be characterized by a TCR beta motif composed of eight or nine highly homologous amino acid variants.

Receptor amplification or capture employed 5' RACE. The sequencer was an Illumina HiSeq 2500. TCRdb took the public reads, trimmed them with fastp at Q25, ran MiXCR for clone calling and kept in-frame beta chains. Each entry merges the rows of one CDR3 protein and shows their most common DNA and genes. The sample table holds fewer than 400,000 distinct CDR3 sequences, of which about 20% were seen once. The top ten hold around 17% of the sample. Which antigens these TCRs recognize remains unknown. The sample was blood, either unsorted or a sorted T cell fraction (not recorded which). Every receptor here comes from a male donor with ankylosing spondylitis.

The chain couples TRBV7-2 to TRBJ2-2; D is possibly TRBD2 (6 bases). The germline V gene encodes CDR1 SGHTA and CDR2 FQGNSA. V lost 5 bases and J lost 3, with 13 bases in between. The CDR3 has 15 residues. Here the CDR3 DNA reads TGTGCCAGCAGCCCGCCCGGGGGTGACACCGGGGAGCTGTTTTTT. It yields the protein CASSPPGGDTGELFF.

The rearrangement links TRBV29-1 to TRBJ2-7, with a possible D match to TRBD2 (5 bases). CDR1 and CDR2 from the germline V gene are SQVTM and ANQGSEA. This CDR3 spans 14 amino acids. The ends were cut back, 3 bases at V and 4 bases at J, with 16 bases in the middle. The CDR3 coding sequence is TGCAGCGTTGATGGCGGGCGGTCCCCGTACGAGCAGTACTTC. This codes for CSVDGGRSPYEQYF.

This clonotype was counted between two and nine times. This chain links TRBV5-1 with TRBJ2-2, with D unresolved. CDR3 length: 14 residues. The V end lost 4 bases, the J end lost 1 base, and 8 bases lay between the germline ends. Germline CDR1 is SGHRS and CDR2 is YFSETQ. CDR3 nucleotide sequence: TGCGCCAGCAGCGTGCCAAAGAACACCGGGGAGCTGTTTTTT. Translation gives CASSVPKNTGELFF.

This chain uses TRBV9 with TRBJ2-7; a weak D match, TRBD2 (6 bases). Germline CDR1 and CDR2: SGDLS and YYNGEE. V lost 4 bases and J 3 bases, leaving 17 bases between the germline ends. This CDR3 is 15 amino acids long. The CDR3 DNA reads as TGTGCCAGCAGCCGCACCTCGGAGGGCATCTACGAGCAGTACTTC. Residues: CASSRTSEGIYEQYF.

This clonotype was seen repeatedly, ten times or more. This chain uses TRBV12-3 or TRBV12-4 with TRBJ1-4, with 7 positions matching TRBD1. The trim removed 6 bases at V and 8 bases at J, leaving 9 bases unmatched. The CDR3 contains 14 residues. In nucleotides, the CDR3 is TGTGCCAGCAGCTCAACAGGGGCAGGAGAAAAACTGTTTTTT. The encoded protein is CASSSTGAGEKLFF.

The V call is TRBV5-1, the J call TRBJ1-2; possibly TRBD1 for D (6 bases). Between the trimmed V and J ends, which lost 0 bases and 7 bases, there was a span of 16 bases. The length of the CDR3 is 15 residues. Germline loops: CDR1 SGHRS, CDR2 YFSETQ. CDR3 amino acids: CASSLDGTPIGGYTF. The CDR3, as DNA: TGCGCCAGCAGCTTGGATGGGACACCCATCGGTGGCTACACCTTC.

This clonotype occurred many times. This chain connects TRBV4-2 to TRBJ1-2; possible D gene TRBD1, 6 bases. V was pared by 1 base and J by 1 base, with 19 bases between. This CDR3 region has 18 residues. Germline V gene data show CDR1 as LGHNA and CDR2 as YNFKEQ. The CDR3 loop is CASSQVETGQTDNYGYTF. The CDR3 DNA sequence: TGTGCCAGCAGCCAAGTCGAAACAGGGCAAACCGATAACTATGGCTACACCTTC.

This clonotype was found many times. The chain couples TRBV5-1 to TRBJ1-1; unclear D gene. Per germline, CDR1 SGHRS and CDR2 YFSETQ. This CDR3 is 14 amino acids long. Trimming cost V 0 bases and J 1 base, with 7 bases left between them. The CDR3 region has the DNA TGCGCCAGCAGCTTGGTGTCCCAGAACACTGAAGCTTTCTTT. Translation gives CASSLVSQNTEAFF.

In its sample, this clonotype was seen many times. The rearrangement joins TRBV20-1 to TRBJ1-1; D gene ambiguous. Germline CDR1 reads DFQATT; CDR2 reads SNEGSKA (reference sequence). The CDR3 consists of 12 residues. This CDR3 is CRGEKGNTEAFF. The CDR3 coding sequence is TGCAGGGGAGAAAAGGGAAACACTGAAGCTTTCTTT.

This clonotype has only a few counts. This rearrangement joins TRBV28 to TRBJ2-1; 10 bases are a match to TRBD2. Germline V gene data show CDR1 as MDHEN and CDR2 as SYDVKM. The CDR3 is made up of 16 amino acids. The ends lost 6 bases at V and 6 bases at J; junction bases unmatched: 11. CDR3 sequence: CASSQTGTSAFNEQFF. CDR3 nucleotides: TGTGCCAGCAGCCAGACCGGGACTAGCGCCTTCAATGAGCAGTTCTTC. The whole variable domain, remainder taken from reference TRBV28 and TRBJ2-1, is DVKVTQSSRYLVKRTGEKVFLECVQDMDHENMFWYRQDPGLGLRLIYFSYDVKMKEKGDIPEGYSVSREKKERFSLILESASTNQTSMYLCASSQTGTSAFNEQFFGPGTRLTVL.

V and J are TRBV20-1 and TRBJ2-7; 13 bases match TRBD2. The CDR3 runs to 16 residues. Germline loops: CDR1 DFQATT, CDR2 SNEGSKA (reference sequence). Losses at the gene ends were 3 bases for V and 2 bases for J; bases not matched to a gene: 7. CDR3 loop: CSASSGLAGATYEQYF. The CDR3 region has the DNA TGCAGTGCTAGCAGCGGACTAGCGGGAGCCACCTACGAGCAGTACTTC.

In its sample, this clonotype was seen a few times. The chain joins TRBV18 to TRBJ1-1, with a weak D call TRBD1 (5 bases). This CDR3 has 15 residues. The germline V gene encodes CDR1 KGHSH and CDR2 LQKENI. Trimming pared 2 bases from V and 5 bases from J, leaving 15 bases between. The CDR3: CASSPAGTGRTEAFF. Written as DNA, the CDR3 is TGTGCCAGCTCACCAGCGGGGACGGGGCGGACTGAAGCTTTCTTT.

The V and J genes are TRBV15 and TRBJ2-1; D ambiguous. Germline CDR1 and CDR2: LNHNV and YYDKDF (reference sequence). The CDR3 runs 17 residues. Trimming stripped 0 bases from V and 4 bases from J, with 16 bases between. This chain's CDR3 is CATSRDRHSASYNEQFF. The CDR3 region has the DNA TGTGCCACCAGCAGAGATCGTCACAGCGCCTCTTACAATGAGCAGTTCTTC. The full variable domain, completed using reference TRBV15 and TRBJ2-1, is DAMVIQNPRYQVTQFGKPVTLSCSQTLNHNVMYWYQQKSSQAPKLLFHYYDKDFNNEADTPDNFQSRRPNTSFCFLDIRSPGLGDTAMYLCATSRDRHSASYNEQFFGPGTRLTVL.

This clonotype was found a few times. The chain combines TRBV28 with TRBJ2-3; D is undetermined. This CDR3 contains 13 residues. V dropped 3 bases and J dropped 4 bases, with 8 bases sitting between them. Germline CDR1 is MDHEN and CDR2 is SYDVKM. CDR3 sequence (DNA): TGTGCCAGCAGTTTTGGCAGACCAGATACGCAGTATTTT. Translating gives CASSFGRPDTQYF.

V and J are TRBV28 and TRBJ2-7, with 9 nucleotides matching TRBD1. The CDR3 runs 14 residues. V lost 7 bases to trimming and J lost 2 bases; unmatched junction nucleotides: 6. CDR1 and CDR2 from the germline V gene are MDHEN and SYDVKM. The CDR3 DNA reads TGTGCCAGCATGAAGACAGGGGGGGCCTACGAGCAGTACTTC. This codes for CASMKTGGAYEQYF. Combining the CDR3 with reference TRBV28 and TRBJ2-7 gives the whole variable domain DVKVTQSSRYLVKRTGEKVFLECVQDMDHENMFWYRQDPGLGLRLIYFSYDVKMKEKGDIPEGYSVSREKKERFSLILESASTNQTSMYLCASMKTGGAYEQYFGPGTRLTVT.

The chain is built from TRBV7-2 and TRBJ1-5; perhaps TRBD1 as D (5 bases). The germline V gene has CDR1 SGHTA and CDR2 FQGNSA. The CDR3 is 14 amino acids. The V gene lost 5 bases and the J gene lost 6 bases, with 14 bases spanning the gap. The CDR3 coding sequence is TGTGCCAGCAGCCCCGGCGGGGGGGGTCAGCCCCAGCATTTT. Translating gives CASSPGGGGQPQHF.

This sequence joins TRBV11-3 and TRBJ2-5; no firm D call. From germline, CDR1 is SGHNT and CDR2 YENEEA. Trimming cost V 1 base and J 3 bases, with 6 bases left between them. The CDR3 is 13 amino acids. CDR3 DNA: TGTGCCAGCAGCTTAGTTTCAGAAGAGACCCAGTACTTC. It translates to CASSLVSEETQYF. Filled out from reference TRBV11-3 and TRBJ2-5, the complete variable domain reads EAGVVQSPRYKIIEKKQPVAFWCNPISGHNTLYWYLQNLGQGPELLIRYENEEAVDDSQLPKDRFSAERLKGVDSTLKIQPAELGDSAVYLCASSLVSEETQYFGPGTRLLVL.

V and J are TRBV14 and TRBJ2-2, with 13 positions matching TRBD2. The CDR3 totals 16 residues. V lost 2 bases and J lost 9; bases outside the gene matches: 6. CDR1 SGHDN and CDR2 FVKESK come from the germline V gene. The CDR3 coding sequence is TGTGCCAGCAGCCAAAACGGACTAGCGGGAGACAGGGAGCTGTTTTTT. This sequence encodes CASSQNGLAGDRELFF.

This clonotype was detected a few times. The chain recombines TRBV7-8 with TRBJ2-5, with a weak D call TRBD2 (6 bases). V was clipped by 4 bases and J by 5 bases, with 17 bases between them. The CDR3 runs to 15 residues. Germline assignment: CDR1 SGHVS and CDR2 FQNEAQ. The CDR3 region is CASSWGEVVGETQYF. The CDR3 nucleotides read TGTGCCAGCAGCTGGGGGGAAGTCGTAGGGGAGACCCAGTACTTC.

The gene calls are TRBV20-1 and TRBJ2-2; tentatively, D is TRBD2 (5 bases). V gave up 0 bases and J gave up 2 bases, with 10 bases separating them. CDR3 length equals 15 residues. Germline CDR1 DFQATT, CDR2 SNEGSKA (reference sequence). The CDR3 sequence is CSARDDYINTGELFF. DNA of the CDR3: TGCAGTGCTAGAGATGACTACATTAACACCGGGGAGCTGTTTTTT.

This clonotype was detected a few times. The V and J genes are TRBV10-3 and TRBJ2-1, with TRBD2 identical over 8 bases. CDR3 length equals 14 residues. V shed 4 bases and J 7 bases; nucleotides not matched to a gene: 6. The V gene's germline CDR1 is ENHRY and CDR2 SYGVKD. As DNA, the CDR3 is TGTGCCATCAGTGGGGCGCGGGAGGTTAATGAGCAGTTCTTC. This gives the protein CAISGAREVNEQFF.

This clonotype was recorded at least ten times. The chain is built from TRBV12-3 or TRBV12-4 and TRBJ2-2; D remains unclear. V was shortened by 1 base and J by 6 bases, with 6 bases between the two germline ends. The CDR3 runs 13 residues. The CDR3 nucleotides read TGTGCCAGCAGTTTAGTGGGGTCCGGGGAGCTGTTTTTT. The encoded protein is CASSLVGSGELFF.

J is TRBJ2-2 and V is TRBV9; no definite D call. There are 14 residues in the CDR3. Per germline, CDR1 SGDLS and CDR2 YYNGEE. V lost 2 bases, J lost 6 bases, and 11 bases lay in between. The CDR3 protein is CASSVAPFSGELFF. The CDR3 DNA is TGTGCCAGCAGCGTGGCCCCGTTTTCCGGGGAGCTGTTTTTT.

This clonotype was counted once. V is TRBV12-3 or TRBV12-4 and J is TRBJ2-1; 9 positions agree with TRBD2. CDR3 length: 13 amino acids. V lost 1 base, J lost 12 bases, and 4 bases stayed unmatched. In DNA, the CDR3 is TGTGCCAGCAGTTTAGAGGAACTAGCGGGGCAGTTCTTC. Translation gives CASSLEELAGQFF.

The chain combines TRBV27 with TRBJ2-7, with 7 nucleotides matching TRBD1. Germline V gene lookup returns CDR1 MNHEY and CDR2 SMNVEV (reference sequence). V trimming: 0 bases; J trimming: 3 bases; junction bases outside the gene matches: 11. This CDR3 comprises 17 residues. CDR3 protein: CASSLSPPGTVNYEQYF. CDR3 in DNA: TGTGCCAGCAGTTTATCCCCACCCGGGACAGTGAACTACGAGCAGTACTTC.

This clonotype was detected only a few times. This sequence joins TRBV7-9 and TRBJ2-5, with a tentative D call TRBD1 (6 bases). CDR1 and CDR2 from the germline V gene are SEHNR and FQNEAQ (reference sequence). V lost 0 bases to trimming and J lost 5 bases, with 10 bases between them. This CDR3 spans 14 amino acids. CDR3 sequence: CASSLASGDETQYF. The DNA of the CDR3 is TGTGCCAGCAGCTTAGCTTCAGGGGATGAGACCCAGTACTTC.

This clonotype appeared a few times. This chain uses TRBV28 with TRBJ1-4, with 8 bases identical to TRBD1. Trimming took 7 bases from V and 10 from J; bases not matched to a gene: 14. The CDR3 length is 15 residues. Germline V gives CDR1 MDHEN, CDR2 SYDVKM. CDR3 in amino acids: CASNPWGTGEGKLFF. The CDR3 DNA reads TGTGCCAGCAACCCCTGGGGGACAGGAGAGGGAAAACTGTTTTTT.

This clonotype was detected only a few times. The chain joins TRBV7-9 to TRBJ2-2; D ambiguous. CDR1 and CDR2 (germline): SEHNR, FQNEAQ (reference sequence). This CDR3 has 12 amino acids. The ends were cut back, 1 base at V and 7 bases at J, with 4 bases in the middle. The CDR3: CASSLGVGELFF. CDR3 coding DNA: TGTGCCAGCAGCTTAGGGGTCGGGGAGCTGTTTTTT.

The CDR3 here is CASSGGLAGSNTGELFF. CDR3 bases: TGCGCCAGCAGCGGGGGACTAGCGGGATCAAACACCGGGGAGCTGTTTTTT. This chain uses TRBV5-1 with TRBJ2-2; 13 bases fit TRBD2. Germline V CDR1 and CDR2: SGHRS, YFSETQ. The junction had 5 bases not matched to a gene; V was cut back by 4 bases and J by 2 bases. This CDR3 region has 17 residues.